A single sample is the source of the 22 T cell receptor beta chains below, sequenced in a study of T cell responses to AZD1222 COVID-19 vaccine. Produced via immunoSEQ multiplex PCR; TCRdb's table is partial and in-frame only. The sample lists fewer than 200,000 clones; roughly 87% were seen once. The sample was peripheral blood, taken 28 days after the second AZD1222 dose. The source is an adult who received the AZD1222 COVID-19 vaccine.

This clone was counted once. V usage is TRBV27 and J usage is TRBJ1-3; 10 positions match TRBD1. The trim removed 7 bases at V and 1 base at J, leaving 19 bases unmatched. This CDR3 has 20 residues. Per germline, CDR1 MNHEY and CDR2 SMNVEV (reference sequence). This CDR3 reads CASNPRVRDRGRNSGNTIYF. The DNA for the CDR3 is TGTGCCAGCAACCCTAGAGTCCGGGACAGGGGCCGTAATTCTGGAAACACCATATATTTT.

This sequence joins TRBV5-6 and TRBJ2-7; D is ambiguous. V was trimmed by 2 bases and J by 4 bases, leaving 13 bases between them. The germline gives CDR1 SGHDT, CDR2 YYEEEE. The CDR3 has 14 residues. CDR3 bases: TGTGCCAGCAGCTTTCTGGACGGGTTTTACGAGCAGTACTTC. It encodes CASSFLDGFYEQYF.

The chain uses TRBV7-2 and TRBJ2-5; 10 bases line up with TRBD1. The CDR3 is made up of 16 amino acids. The ends lost 4 bases at V and 7 bases at J; junction bases unmatched: 12. Germline V gene lookup returns CDR1 SGHTA and CDR2 FQGNSA. The CDR3 sequence: CASSSRAGTGDVTQYF. Written as DNA, the CDR3 is TGTGCCAGCAGCTCAAGGGCCGGGACAGGGGACGTGACCCAGTACTTC.

The V and J genes are TRBV4-3 and TRBJ1-1, with 7 bases identical to TRBD1. V gave up 0 bases and J gave up 0 bases; unmatched junction bases: 4. Germline loops: CDR1 LGHNA, CDR2 YSLEER. The CDR3 loop spans 16 amino acids. CDR3 DNA: TGCGCCAGCAGCCAAGACCTGGGACAGATGAACACTGAAGCTTTCTTT. Translation: CASSQDLGQMNTEAFF.

The genes are TRBV27 and TRBJ1-1; 7 positions agree with TRBD1. Losses at the gene ends were 5 bases for V and 5 bases for J; bases not matched to a gene: 8. Per the germline V gene, CDR1 is MNHEY and CDR2 is SMNVEV (reference sequence). The CDR3 length is 14 residues. Written as DNA, the CDR3 is TGTGCCAGCAGTAACTCAGGGGGTAATACTGAAGCTTTCTTT. Translated, it gives CASSNSGGNTEAFF.

In regard to this clone: At the DNA level, this CDR3 is encoded by other sequences in the same sample as well. This chain links TRBV4-1 with TRBJ1-2; 7 bases agree with TRBD1. Germline V gene lookup returns CDR1 MGHRA and CDR2 YSYEKL. Trimming cost V 2 bases and J 5 bases; bases outside gene matches: 11. The CDR3 has 16 amino acids. This chain's CDR3 is CASSQPRQGRSYGYTF. Written as DNA, the CDR3 is TGCGCCAGCAGCCAACCTAGACAGGGCAGGTCTTATGGCTACACCTTC.

J is TRBJ2-7 and V is TRBV7-2, with 8 bases matching TRBD1. Unmatched junction bases numbered 5, after V lost 2 bases and J lost 5 bases. The CDR3 totals 14 residues. The germline V gene has CDR1 SGHTA and CDR2 FQGNSA. CDR3 sequence reads: CASSLRAGGHEQYF. CDR3 sequence (DNA): TGTGCCAGCAGCTTAAGGGCAGGGGGCCACGAGCAGTACTTC.

In DNA form, the CDR3 reads TGTGCCAGCAGCTCAACGCCGGACAGGGGGCATACGGAGACCCAGTACTTC. Amino acids: CASSSTPDRGHTETQYF. The chain employs TRBV7-2 and TRBJ2-5; 11 nucleotides align to TRBD1. The ends lost 4 bases at V and 5 bases at J; junction bases unmatched: 12. Germline-derived CDR1 and CDR2 are SGHTA and FQGNSA. CDR3 length: 17 residues.

The chain recombines TRBV18 with TRBJ2-5, with 15 bases that match TRBD2. Germline lookup yields CDR1 KGHSH and CDR2 LQKENI. CDR3 length equals 19 residues. V lost 4 bases, J lost 1 base, and 10 bases stayed unmatched. The CDR3 region is CASSHTGTSGGRLQETQYF. CDR3 nucleotides: TGTGCCAGCTCACACACCGGGACTAGCGGGGGGCGCCTCCAAGAGACCCAGTACTTC. The entire variable domain, with the rest obtained from reference TRBV18 and TRBJ2-5, is as follows: NAGVMQNPRHLVRRRGQEARLRCSPMKGHSHVYWYRQLPEEGLKFMVYLQKENIIDESGMPKERFSAEFPKEGPSILRIQQVVRGDSAAYFCASSHTGTSGGRLQETQYFGPGTRLLVL.

This clone was observed a handful of times. V and J are TRBV7-9 and TRBJ1-1; D gene ambiguous. CDR3 length: 13 amino acids. Germline V gene data show CDR1 as SEHNR and CDR2 as FQNEAQ (reference sequence). Trimming cost V 5 bases and J 4 bases, with 11 bases left between them. CDR3 in amino acids: CASSPWPLTEAFF. The CDR3 DNA reads TGTGCCAGCAGCCCTTGGCCCCTCACTGAAGCTTTCTTT.

This chain joins TRBV6-4 and TRBJ2-5, with 9 bases lining up with TRBD1. From germline, CDR1 is MRHNA and CDR2 SNTAGT. The CDR3 covers 13 residues. J gave up 5 bases and V 5 bases, and 3 bases lay outside the gene matches. CDR3 DNA sequence: TGTGCCAGCAGTCGACAGGGGGGGGAGACCCAGTACTTC. This translates into CASSRQGGETQYF.

This rearrangement joins TRBV29-1 to TRBJ1-3; D uncertain. The germline V and J ends were trimmed by 4 bases and 2 bases, with 6 bases remaining between them. Germline-derived CDR1 and CDR2 are SQVTM and ANQGSEA. The CDR3 sequence is 12 residues long. The CDR3 DNA follows: TGCAGCGTTGTTGGGCCTGGAAACACCATATATTTT. It yields the protein CSVVGPGNTIYF.

The chain couples TRBV19 to TRBJ1-2; D may be TRBD1 (5 bases). V lost 3 bases and J 6 bases, leaving 17 bases between the germline ends. The germline V gene encodes CDR1 LNHDA and CDR2 SQIVND (reference sequence). CDR3 length: 15 amino acids. This CDR3 reads CASSIGFRVIHGYTF. CDR3 sequence (DNA): TGTGCCAGTAGTATCGGTTTCAGGGTGATCCATGGCTACACCTTC.

This clone was recorded only once. CDR3 residues: CASSHLSVGETQYF. As DNA, the CDR3 is TGTGCCAGCAGCCATCTAAGCGTTGGAGAGACCCAGTACTTC. This chain links TRBV3-1 (or the pseudogene TRBV3-2) with TRBJ2-5; D not resolved. The CDR3 consists of 14 residues. Germline V gene lookup returns CDR1 LGHDT and CDR2 YNNKEL (reference sequence). V was trimmed by 3 bases and J by 4 bases, leaving 12 bases between them.

V is TRBV6-2 or TRBV6-3 and J is TRBJ2-2; a weak D match, TRBD2 (6 bases). Trimming removed 6 bases at V and 3 bases at J, with 11 bases between. Germline CDR1 MNHEY, CDR2 SVGEGT. This CDR3 is built from 14 residues. The CDR3 DNA is TGTGCCAGCAGCAAACGGGGGTACACCGGGGAGCTGTTTTTT. As protein: CASSKRGYTGELFF.

The chain employs TRBV2 and TRBJ1-6, with a tentative D call TRBD1 (5 bases). The CDR3 loop spans 15 amino acids. Germline V gene sequence: CDR1 SNHLY, CDR2 FYNNEI. V lost 7 bases and J 7 bases, leaving 17 bases between the germline ends. CDR3 protein: CASNQQETINSPLHF. The CDR3 coding sequence is TGTGCCAGCAACCAACAGGAGACTATAAATTCACCCCTCCACTTT.

CDR3 loop: CASSLLQLLNQETQYF. Here the CDR3 DNA reads TGTGCCAGCAGCTTGCTCCAGCTCTTAAATCAAGAGACCCAGTACTTC. The chain employs TRBV5-6 and TRBJ2-5; D not certain. Trimming removed 1 base from V and 2 bases from J, with 15 bases in between. CDR1 and CDR2 from the germline V gene are SGHDT and YYEEEE. The CDR3 length is 16 residues.

The V and J genes are TRBV6-1 and TRBJ1-5; possibly TRBD1 for D (5 bases). CDR1 MNHNS and CDR2 SASEGT come from the germline V gene. This CDR3 spans 15 amino acids. The ends were cut back, 3 bases at V and 2 bases at J, with 11 bases in the middle. The DNA for the CDR3 is TGTGCCAGCAGTGAGTGGGACTTCGGCAATCAGCCCCAGCATTTT. Protein sequence: CASSEWDFGNQPQHF.

The V call is TRBV18, the J call TRBJ1-1; no definite D call. The germline V gene has CDR1 KGHSH and CDR2 LQKENI. There are 14 residues in the CDR3. Trimming pared 3 bases from V and 5 bases from J, leaving 13 bases between. The CDR3 region is CASSPSQPATEAFF. DNA for the CDR3: TGTGCCAGCTCACCTTCCCAGCCGGCGACTGAAGCTTTCTTT.

V gene TRBV9 combines with J gene TRBJ2-3; no clear D. Germline loops: CDR1 SGDLS, CDR2 YYNGEE. The CDR3 spans 15 residues. Trimming took off 3 bases at V and 1 base at J, with 12 bases between the two ends. CDR3 DNA: TGTGCCAGCAGCGCATCCCCTAAGGGCACAGATACGCAGTATTTT. Its protein is CASSASPKGTDTQYF.

V usage is TRBV10-3 and J usage is TRBJ1-2, with D uncertain. Germline CDR1 is ENHRY and CDR2 is SYGVKD. The CDR3 extends over 15 amino acids. Trimming removed 0 bases from V and 8 bases from J, with 16 bases in between. The CDR3 protein is CAISESSHQLGGYTF. The DNA for the CDR3 is TGTGCCATCAGTGAGTCGTCCCACCAACTAGGGGGCTACACCTTC.

The chain has TRBV7-8 and TRBJ2-7; D gene ambiguous. This CDR3 is 14 amino acids long. Trimming stripped 5 bases from V and 2 bases from J, with 13 bases between. The V gene's germline CDR1 is SGHVS and CDR2 FQNEAQ. CDR3 in DNA: TGTGCCAGCAGCCCCCGGTGGCTCACCTACGAGCAGTACTTC. It codes for CASSPRWLTYEQYF.